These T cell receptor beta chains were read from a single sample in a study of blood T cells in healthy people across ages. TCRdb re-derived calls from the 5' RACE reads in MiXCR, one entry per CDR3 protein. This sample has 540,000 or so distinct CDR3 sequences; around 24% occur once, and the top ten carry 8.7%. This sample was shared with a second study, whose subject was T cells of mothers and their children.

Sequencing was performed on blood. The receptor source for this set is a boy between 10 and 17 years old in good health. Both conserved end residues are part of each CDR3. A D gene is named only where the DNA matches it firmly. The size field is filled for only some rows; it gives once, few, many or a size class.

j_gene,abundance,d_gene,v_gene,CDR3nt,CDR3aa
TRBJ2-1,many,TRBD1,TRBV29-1,TGCAGCGTTGCAGGGGGCTACAATGAGCAGTTCTTC,CSVAGGYNEQFF
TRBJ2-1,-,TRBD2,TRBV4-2,TGTGCCAGCAGCCAAGAAGCAAGCGGGAGGGAGGATAATGAGCAGTTCTTC,CASSQEASGREDNEQFF
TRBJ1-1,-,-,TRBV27,TGTGCCACTCGGACAGCCAGAGGTGAAGCTTTCTTT,CATRTARGEAFF
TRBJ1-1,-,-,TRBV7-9,TGTGCCAGCAGCCCATTGACAATCCCGAACACTGAAGCTTTCTTT,CASSPLTIPNTEAFF
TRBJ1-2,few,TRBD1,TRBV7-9,TGTGCCAGCAGCTTAAGGGGACAGGTCTATGGCTACACCTTC,CASSLRGQVYGYTF
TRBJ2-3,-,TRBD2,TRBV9,TGTGCCAGCAGCGTAGCTCCAGCGGGAGTCGGAGATACGCAGTATTTT,CASSVAPAGVGDTQYF
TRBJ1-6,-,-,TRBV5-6,TGTGCCAGCAGCTTAGAGGGGTTGAATTCACCCCTCCACTTT,CASSLEGLNSPLHF
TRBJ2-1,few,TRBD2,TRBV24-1,TGTGCTACCAGGCCTAGCGGGGGGGCAGATGAGCAGTTCTTC,CATRPSGGADEQFF
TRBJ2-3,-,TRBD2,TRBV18,TGTGCCAGCTCACCGCGACTAGCGGGAGTCGAAGATACGCAGTATTTT,CASSPRLAGVEDTQYF
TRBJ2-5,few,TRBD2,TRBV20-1,TGCAGTGCTAGCGGGGGGGCCCTTTCTCTCATTCTTCAAGAGACCCAGTACTTC,CSASGGALSLILQETQYF
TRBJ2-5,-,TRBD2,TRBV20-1,TGCAGTGCGGGCGGCGGGAGGCGGCAAGAGACCCAGTACTTC,CSAGGGRRQETQYF
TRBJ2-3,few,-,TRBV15,TGTGCCACCAGCGTACAGGGTGGAGGCGCAGATACGCAGTATTTT,CATSVQGGGADTQYF